These 6 T cell receptor beta chains were all obtained from the same sample, sequenced in a study of T cell responses to AZD1222 COVID-19 vaccine. Here immunoSEQ multiplex PCR was the method, and the copy in TCRdb shows in-frame clones only, minus some. The sample holds about 46,000 clones, about 87% seen once. Source: peripheral blood, taken 28 days after the second AZD1222 dose. The source of these receptors is an adult who received the AZD1222 COVID-19 vaccine.

This CDR3 is CAISESEGGRWEQYF. The DNA for the CDR3 is TGTGCCATCAGTGAGTCTGAGGGAGGGCGTTGGGAGCAGTACTTC. The chain uses TRBV10-3 and TRBJ2-7, with TRBD2 matching over 7 bases. V shed 0 bases and J 7 bases; nucleotides not matched to a gene: 9. Germline CDR1 reads ENHRY; CDR2 reads SYGVKD. The length of the CDR3 is 15 residues.

The V gene is TRBV7-2, the J gene TRBJ2-3; D call uncertain. Per germline, CDR1 SGHTA and CDR2 FQGNSA. Deletions cut 3 bases from V and 2 bases from J, with 6 bases between. The CDR3 runs to 13 residues. The CDR3 loop reads CASSFTATDTQYF. CDR3 bases: TGTGCCAGCAGCTTTACAGCCACAGATACGCAGTATTTT.

The chain combines TRBV6-2 or TRBV6-3 with TRBJ2-7, with TRBD1 as a possible D gene (6 bases). With 0 bases removed from V and 3 bases from J, the gap between germline ends came to 18 bases. Per germline, CDR1 MNHEY and CDR2 SVGEGT. This CDR3 contains 17 residues. The CDR3 loop is CASSYSAQGYFDYEQYF. The CDR3 bases are TGTGCCAGCAGTTACTCGGCGCAGGGGTATTTCGACTACGAGCAGTACTTC.

This chain joins TRBV6-5 and TRBJ1-2; 11 nucleotides match TRBD1. After removal of 6 bases from V and 6 bases from J, the junction contained 6 bases not matched to a gene. Germline lookup yields CDR1 MNHEY and CDR2 SVGAGI. The CDR3 loop spans 14 amino acids. The CDR3: CASSPGQGADGYTF. The CDR3 nucleotides are TGTGCCAGCAGCCCAGGACAGGGGGCAGATGGCTACACCTTC.

The V and J genes are TRBV5-1 and TRBJ2-5, with D unclear. Germline values: CDR1 SGHRS, CDR2 YFSETQ. V was pared by 0 bases and J by 2 bases, with 8 bases between. The CDR3 runs to 14 residues. CDR3 coding DNA: TGCGCCAGCAGCTTGGTGTCCATACAAGAGACCCAGTACTTC. As protein: CASSLVSIQETQYF.

J is TRBJ2-2 and V is TRBV3-1 (or the pseudogene TRBV3-2); TRBD2 matches 7 bases. V gave up 4 bases and J gave up 5 bases; unmatched junction bases: 4. This CDR3 has 14 residues. Germline V lookup: CDR1 LGHDT, CDR2 YNNKEL (reference sequence). This CDR3 is CASSPGGRTGELFF. The DNA for the CDR3 is TGTGCCAGCAGCCCCGGGGGGAGAACCGGGGAGCTGTTTTTT.